This TCR beta chain was profiled in a study of read filtering for tumor transcriptome and immune sequencing. Study at large: Among patients, 17 were male and some 15 female, aged about 47 to 85 (mean roughly 63). Transcriptome libraries were built from DNase-treated RNA.

Trimming took off 1 base at V and 7 bases at J, with 14 bases between the two ends. CDR1 and CDR2 from the germline V gene are SGHTA and FQGNSA. This CDR3 contains 15 residues. The library was built from about 400 ng RNA with molecular barcoded adaptors for alpha/delta and beta/gamma chains. TCRdb used MiXCR to reprocess the reads, holding one entry per CDR3 protein. Among about 9,100 distinct CDR3 sequences listed, roughly 15% were seen once. Study-wide results and limits: About 81.9% of IR-seq clonotypes had one read, totaling 3% to 4% of reads; RNA-seq: 74.6% and 44.6%. Correlation between methods rose after single-read clonotypes were removed.

This clonotype is medium-sized. The target antigen is unknown. Sequenced input: a population of CD138-negative cells sorted from bone marrow. J is TRBJ2-1 and V is TRBV7-2; TRBD2 is a possible D gene (7 bases). The receptor's source is a donor over 35 with multiple myeloma. CDR3 sequence reads: CASSLEGGPWNEQFF. CDR3 DNA: TGTGCCAGCAGCTTAGAGGGGGGGCCCTGGAATGAGCAGTTCTTC.